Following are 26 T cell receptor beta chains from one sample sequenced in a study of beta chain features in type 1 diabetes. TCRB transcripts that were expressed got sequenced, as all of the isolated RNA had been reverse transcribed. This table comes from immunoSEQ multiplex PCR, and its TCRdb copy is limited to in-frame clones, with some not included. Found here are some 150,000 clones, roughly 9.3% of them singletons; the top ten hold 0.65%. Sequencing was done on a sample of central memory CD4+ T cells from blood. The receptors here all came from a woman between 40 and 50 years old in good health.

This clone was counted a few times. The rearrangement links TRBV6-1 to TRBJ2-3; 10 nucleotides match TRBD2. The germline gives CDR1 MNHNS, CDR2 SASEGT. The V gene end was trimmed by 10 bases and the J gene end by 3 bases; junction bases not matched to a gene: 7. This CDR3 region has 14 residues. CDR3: CATLAGDGTDTQYF. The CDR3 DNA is TGTGCCACCCTAGCGGGGGATGGTACAGATACGCAGTATTTT.

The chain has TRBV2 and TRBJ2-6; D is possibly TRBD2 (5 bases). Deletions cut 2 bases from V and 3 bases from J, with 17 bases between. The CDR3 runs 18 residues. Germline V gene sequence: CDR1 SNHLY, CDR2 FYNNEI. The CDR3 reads CASSEWRTKAGGANVLTF. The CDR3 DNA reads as TGTGCCAGCAGTGAATGGAGGACCAAGGCGGGTGGGGCCAACGTCCTGACTTTC. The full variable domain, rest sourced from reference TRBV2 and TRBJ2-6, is EPEVTQTPSHQVTQMGQEVILRCVPISNHLYFYWYRQILGQKVEFLVSFYNNEISEKSEIFDDQFSVERPDGSNFTLKIRSTKLEDSAMYFCASSEWRTKAGGANVLTFGAGSRLTVL.

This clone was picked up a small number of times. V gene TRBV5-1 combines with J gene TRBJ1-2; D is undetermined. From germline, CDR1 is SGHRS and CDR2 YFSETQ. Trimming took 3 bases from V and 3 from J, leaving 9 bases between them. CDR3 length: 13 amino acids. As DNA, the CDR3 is TGCGCCAGCAGCTACGACTCCGACTATGGCTACACCTTC. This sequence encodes CASSYDSDYGYTF.

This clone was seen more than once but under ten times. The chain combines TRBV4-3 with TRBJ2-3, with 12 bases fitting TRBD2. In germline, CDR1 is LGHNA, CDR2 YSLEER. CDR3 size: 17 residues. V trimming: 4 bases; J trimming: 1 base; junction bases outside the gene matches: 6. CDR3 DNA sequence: TGCGCCAGCAGCCGGAAACTAGCGGGGGGACGCACAGATACGCAGTATTTT. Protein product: CASSRKLAGGRTDTQYF.

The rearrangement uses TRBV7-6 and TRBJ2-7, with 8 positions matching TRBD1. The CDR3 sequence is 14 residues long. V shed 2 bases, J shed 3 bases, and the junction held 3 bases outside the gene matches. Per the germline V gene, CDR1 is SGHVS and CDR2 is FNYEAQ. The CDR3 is CASSLQGAFYEQYF. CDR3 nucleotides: TGTGCCAGCAGCTTACAGGGGGCTTTCTACGAGCAGTACTTC.

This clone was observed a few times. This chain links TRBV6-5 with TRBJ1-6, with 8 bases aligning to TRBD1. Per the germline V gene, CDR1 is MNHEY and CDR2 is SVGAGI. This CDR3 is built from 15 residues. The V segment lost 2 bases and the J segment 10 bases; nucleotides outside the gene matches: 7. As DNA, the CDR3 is TGTGCCAGCAGTTACGGACAGGGAGGAAGGTCACCCCTCCACTTT. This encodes CASSYGQGGRSPLHF.

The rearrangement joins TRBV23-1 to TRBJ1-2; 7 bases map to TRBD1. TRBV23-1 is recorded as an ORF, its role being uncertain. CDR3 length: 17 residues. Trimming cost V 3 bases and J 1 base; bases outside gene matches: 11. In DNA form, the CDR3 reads TGCGCCAGCAGTCATTCCGACAGGGTTGGTCATAACTATGGCTACACCTTC. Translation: CASSHSDRVGHNYGYTF.

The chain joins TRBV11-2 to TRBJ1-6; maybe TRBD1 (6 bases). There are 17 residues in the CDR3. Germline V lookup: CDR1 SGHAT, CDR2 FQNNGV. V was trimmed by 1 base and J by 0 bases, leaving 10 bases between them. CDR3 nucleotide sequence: TGTGCCAGCAGCTTAGGGACAGCGAGCTCCTATAATTCACCCCTCCACTTT. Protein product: CASSLGTASSYNSPLHF.

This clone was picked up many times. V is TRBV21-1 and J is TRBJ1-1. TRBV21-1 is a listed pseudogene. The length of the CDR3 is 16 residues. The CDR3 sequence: CASSKYVGNMNTEAFF. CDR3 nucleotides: TGTGCCAGCAGCAAATACGTCGGGAACATGAACACTGAAGCTTTCTTT.

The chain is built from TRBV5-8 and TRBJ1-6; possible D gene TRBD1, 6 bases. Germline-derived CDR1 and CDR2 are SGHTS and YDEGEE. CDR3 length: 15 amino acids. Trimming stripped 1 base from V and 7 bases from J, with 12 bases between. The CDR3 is CASSLRRQGNSPLHF. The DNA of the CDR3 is TGTGCCAGCAGCTTGAGGAGGCAGGGGAATTCACCCCTCCACTTT.

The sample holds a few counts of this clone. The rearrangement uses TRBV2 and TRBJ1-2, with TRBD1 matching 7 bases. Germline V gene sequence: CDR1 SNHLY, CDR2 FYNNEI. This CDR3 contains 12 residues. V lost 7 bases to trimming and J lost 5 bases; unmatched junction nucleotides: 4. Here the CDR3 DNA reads TGTGCCAGCAAGGTGACAGGGTATGGCTACACCTTC. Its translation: CASKVTGYGYTF.

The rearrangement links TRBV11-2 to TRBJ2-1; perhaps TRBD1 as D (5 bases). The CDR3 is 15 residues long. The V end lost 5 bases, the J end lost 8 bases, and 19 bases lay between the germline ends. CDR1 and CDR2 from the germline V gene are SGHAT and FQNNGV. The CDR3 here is CASSLGQGEQYEQFF. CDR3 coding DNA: TGTGCCAGCAGCCTGGGGCAGGGCGAGCAATATGAGCAGTTCTTC.

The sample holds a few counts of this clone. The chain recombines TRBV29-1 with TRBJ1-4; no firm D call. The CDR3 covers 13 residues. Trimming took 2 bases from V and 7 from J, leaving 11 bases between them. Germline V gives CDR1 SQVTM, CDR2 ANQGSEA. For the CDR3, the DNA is TGCAGCGTTGAATCTCCGTCCAGTGAAAAACTGTTTTTT. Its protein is CSVESPSSEKLFF. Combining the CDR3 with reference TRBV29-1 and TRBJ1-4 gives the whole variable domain SAVISQKPSRDICQRGTSLTIQCQVDSQVTMMFWYRQQPGQSLTLIATANQGSEATYESGFVIDKFPISRPNLTFSTLTVSNMSPEDSSIYLCSVESPSSEKLFFGSGTQLSVL.

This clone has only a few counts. CDR3 in amino acids: CASSAGGGQPQHF. The CDR3, as DNA: TGTGCCAGCAGTGCCGGGGGAGGGCAGCCCCAGCATTTT. J is TRBJ1-5 and V is TRBV27; maybe TRBD1 (5 bases). Germline CDR1 reads MNHEY; CDR2 reads SMNVEV (reference sequence). The V end was cut by 5 bases, the J end by 7 bases, with 12 bases between. The CDR3 length is 13 residues.

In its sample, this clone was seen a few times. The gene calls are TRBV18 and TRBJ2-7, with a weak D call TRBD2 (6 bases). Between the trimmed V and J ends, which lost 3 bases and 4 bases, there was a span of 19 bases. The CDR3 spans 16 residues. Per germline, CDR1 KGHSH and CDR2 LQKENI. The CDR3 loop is CASSPGGSRNLYEQYF. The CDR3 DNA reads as TGTGCCAGCTCACCGGGGGGTTCGAGGAACCTTTACGAGCAGTACTTC.

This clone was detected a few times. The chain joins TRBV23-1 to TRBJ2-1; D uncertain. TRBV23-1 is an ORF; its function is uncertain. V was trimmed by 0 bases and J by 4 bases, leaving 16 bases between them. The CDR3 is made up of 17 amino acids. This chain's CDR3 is CASSQSERSRWYNEQFF. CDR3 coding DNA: TGCGCCAGCAGTCAATCGGAGCGTAGCCGGTGGTACAATGAGCAGTTCTTC.

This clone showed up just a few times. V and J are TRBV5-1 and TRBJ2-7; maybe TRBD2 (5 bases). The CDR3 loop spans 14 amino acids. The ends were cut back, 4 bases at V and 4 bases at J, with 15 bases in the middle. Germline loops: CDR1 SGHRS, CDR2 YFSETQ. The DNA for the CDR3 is TGCGCCAGCAGCGCACGGGGTCGGCCTTACGAGCAGTACTTC. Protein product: CASSARGRPYEQYF.

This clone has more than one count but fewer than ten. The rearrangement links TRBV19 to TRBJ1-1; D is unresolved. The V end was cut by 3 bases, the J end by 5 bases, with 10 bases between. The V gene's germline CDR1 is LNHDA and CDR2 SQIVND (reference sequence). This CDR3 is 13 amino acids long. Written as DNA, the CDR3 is TGTGCCAGTAGTATGGAAGCGCGAACTGAAGCTTTCTTT. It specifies CASSMEARTEAFF.

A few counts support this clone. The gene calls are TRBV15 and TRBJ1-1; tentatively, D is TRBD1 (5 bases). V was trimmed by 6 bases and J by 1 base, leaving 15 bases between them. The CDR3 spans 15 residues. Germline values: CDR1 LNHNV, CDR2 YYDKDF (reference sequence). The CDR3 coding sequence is TGTGCCACCAGGGACCCAGGGATCCGGAACACTGAAGCTTTCTTT. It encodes CATRDPGIRNTEAFF. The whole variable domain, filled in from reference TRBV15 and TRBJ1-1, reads DAMVIQNPRYQVTQFGKPVTLSCSQTLNHNVMYWYQQKSSQAPKLLFHYYDKDFNNEADTPDNFQSRRPNTSFCFLDIRSPGLGDTAMYLCATRDPGIRNTEAFFGQGTRLTVV.

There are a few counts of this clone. CDR3 sequence reads: CASTWTRVDGYTF. The CDR3 DNA reads TGTGCCAGCACCTGGACACGTGTTGATGGCTACACCTTC. The chain links TRBV11-2 to TRBJ1-2, with a tentative D call TRBD1 (5 bases). Germline CDR1 reads SGHAT; CDR2 reads FQNNGV. The CDR3 contains 13 residues. Trimming cost V 7 bases and J 6 bases, with 15 bases left between them.

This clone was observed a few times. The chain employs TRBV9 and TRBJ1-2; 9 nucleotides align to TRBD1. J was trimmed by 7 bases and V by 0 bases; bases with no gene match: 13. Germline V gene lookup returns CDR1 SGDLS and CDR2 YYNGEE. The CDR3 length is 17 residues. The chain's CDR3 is CASSVAGDRDLLGGYTF. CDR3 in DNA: TGTGCCAGCAGCGTAGCCGGGGACAGGGACCTGCTTGGTGGCTACACCTTC.

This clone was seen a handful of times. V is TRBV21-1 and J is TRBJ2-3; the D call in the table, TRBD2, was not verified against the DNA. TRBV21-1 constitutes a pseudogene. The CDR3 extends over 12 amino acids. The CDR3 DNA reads TGTGCCAGCAGGCGGTACACAGATACGCAGTATTTT. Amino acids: CASRRYTDTQYF.

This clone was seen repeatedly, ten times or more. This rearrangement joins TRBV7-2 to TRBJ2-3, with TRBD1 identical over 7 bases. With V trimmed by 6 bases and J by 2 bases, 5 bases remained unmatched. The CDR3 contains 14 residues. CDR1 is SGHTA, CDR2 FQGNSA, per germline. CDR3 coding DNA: TGTGCCAGCAGACGACAGGGAGCCACAGATACGCAGTATTTT. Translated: CASRRQGATDTQYF.

The CDR3 DNA reads TGTGCCAGTAAACGCGATGGTAACTATGGCTACACCTTC. Protein sequence: CASKRDGNYGYTF. V usage is TRBV19 and J usage is TRBJ1-2, with unresolved D. Trimming removed 7 bases from V and 1 base from J, with 10 bases in between. Germline V lookup: CDR1 LNHDA, CDR2 SQIVND (reference sequence). This CDR3 has 13 amino acids.

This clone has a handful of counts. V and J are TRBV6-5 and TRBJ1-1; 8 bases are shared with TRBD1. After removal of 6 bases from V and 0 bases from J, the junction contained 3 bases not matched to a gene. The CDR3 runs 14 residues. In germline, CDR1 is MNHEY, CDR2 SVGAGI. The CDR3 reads CASRGTGLNTEAFF. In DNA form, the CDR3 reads TGTGCCAGCAGAGGGACAGGATTGAACACTGAAGCTTTCTTT.

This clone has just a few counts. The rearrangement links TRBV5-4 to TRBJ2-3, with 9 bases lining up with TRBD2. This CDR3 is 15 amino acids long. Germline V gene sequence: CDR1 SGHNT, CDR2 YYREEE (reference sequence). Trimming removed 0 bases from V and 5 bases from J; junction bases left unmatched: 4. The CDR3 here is CASSLGTSVRDTQYF. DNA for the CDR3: TGTGCCAGCAGCTTGGGGACTAGCGTTCGAGATACGCAGTATTTT.